The 27 T cell receptor beta chains presented below share a single source sample, sequenced in a study of T cell responses to AZD1222 COVID-19 vaccine. Sequenced by immunoSEQ multiplex PCR; TCRdb stores in-frame clones only, minus some. The sample records roughly 150,000 clones, approximately 90% being singletons. The sample was peripheral blood, taken on day 0 of AZD1222 vaccination. All receptors come from an adult in good health.

The rearrangement links TRBV3-1 (or the pseudogene TRBV3-2) to TRBJ2-7; 10 bases line up with TRBD1. The CDR3 totals 15 residues. The junction had 8 bases not matched to a gene; V was cut back by 5 bases and J by 4 bases. Germline CDR1 is LGHDT and CDR2 is YNNKEL (reference sequence). CDR3 nucleotides: TGTGCCAGCAGCGGATCCGGGACAGGGGAATACGAGCAGTACTTC. Protein product: CASSGSGTGEYEQYF.

The chain joins TRBV12-5 to TRBJ2-2; tentatively, D is TRBD1 (6 bases). The CDR3 has 13 amino acids. V dropped 7 bases and J dropped 8 bases, with 14 bases sitting between them. CDR1 LGHNT and CDR2 FRNRAP come from the germline V gene. CDR3 nucleotide sequence: TGTGCTAGTGCCTACACTGGACAGGGGGAGCTGTTTTTT. Its translation is CASAYTGQGELFF.

As DNA, the CDR3 is TGTGCCTGGAGTGCCGACAGGGTCCCTGGAAACACCATATATTTT. Its protein product is CAWSADRVPGNTIYF. The chain combines TRBV30 with TRBJ1-3; 7 bases are a match to TRBD1. Germline V gene sequence: CDR1 GTSNPN, CDR2 SVGIG (reference sequence). This CDR3 comprises 15 residues. V was pared by 1 base and J by 2 bases, with 5 bases of the junction left unmatched.

CDR3 in amino acids: CASTPLQGLNTEAFF. The CDR3 DNA is TGTGCCAGCACCCCTCTCCAGGGGCTGAACACTGAAGCTTTCTTT. The chain couples TRBV6-5 to TRBJ1-1; perhaps TRBD1 as D (6 bases). CDR3 size: 15 residues. Germline CDR1 is MNHEY and CDR2 is SVGAGI. Trimming removed 7 bases from V and 0 bases from J, with 15 bases in between.

The V call is TRBV9, the J call TRBJ2-3, with 14 bases that match TRBD2. With 4 bases clipped from V and 7 bases from J, the junction kept 14 bases outside the gene matches. CDR1 and CDR2 from the germline V gene are SGDLS and YYNGEE. CDR3 size: 18 residues. As DNA, the CDR3 is TGTGCCAGCAGCACCCGACTAGCGGGAGGGCCTTCCTCGAATACGCAGTATTTT. Its translation: CASSTRLAGGPSSNTQYF. Filled out from reference TRBV9 and TRBJ2-3, the complete variable domain reads DSGVTQTPKHLITATGQRVTLRCSPRSGDLSVYWYQQSLDQGLQFLIQYYNGEERAKGNILERFSAQQFPDLHSELNLSSLELGDSALYFCASSTRLAGGPSSNTQYFGPGTRLTVL.

This clone occurred once. The chain links TRBV18 to TRBJ2-7, with 8 bases that match TRBD2. The CDR3 runs to 18 residues. Trimming removed 6 bases from V and 0 bases from J; junction bases left unmatched: 16. CDR1 is KGHSH, CDR2 LQKENI, per germline. CDR3 in amino acids: CASSTIGASGLSSYEQYF. The CDR3 coding sequence is TGTGCCAGCTCTACTATCGGGGCTAGCGGGTTGAGCTCCTACGAGCAGTACTTC.

The J gene is TRBJ2-5, the V gene TRBV19; 7 nucleotides match TRBD2. This CDR3 has 19 residues. Trimming took 1 base from V and 5 from J; bases not matched to a gene: 19. CDR1 LNHDA and CDR2 SQIVND come from the germline V gene (reference sequence). CDR3 sequence (DNA): TGTGCCAGTAGTATAGGTGCTAGGAGAGGGAGGGCCCTCGGGGAGACCCAGTACTTC. Translated: CASSIGARRGRALGETQYF.

This chain joins TRBV25-1 and TRBJ2-3; no reliable D call. CDR1 is MGHDK and CDR2 is SYGVNS in the germline V gene. The CDR3 spans 12 residues. V dropped 8 bases and J dropped 4 bases, with 10 bases sitting between them. The CDR3 loop reads CASARLADTQYF. The CDR3 nucleotides read TGTGCCAGCGCCCGCTTGGCAGATACGCAGTATTTT.

V usage is TRBV9 and J usage is TRBJ2-1, with 11 bases fitting TRBD2. V shed 0 bases, J shed 5 bases, and the junction held 16 bases outside the gene matches. This CDR3 contains 20 residues. The germline gives CDR1 SGDLS, CDR2 YYNGEE. DNA of the CDR3: TGTGCCAGCAGCGTAGAATTTAGCGGGAGGGTCCAAGGGCCACACAATGAGCAGTTCTTC. Amino acid sequence: CASSVEFSGRVQGPHNEQFF.

The chain employs TRBV3-1 (or the pseudogene TRBV3-2) and TRBJ2-7; TRBD2 might be the D (5 bases). Trimming stripped 1 base from V and 2 bases from J, with 9 bases between. CDR1 is LGHDT and CDR2 is YNNKEL in the germline V gene (reference sequence). The CDR3 length is 14 residues. The DNA of the CDR3 is TGTGCCAGCAGCCAAGCCCGGGGAGCCTACGAGCAGTACTTC. It is translated as CASSQARGAYEQYF.

The chain recombines TRBV5-1 with TRBJ2-1, with D possibly TRBD2 on 5 matching bases. The CDR3 contains 16 residues. Germline CDR1 reads SGHRS; CDR2 reads YFSETQ. V was cut by 4 bases and J by 0 bases, with 14 bases left in between. The DNA for the CDR3 is TGCGCCAGCAGCCTCGAAGCGGTTAGCTCCTACAATGAGCAGTTCTTC. It yields the protein CASSLEAVSSYNEQFF.

This clone was observed once. The CDR3 nucleotides read TGTGCCAGCTCGGATGGGACAGGGGGATACTATGGCTACACCTTC. Translated: CASSDGTGGYYGYTF. The rearrangement links TRBV18 to TRBJ1-2; 11 nucleotides agree with TRBD1. CDR1 and CDR2 (germline): KGHSH, LQKENI. CDR3 size: 15 residues. The junction had 6 bases not matched to a gene; V was cut back by 6 bases and J by 3 bases.

The chain is built from TRBV28 and TRBJ1-4, with TRBD1 matching over 8 bases. V trimming: 8 bases; J trimming: 7 bases; junction bases outside the gene matches: 9. Germline V gene lookup returns CDR1 MDHEN and CDR2 SYDVKM. This CDR3 is built from 14 residues. This chain's CDR3 is CASCDTGGFEKLFF. The CDR3 DNA follows: TGTGCCAGCTGTGATACAGGGGGTTTTGAAAAACTGTTTTTT.

In its sample, this clone was seen once. This chain joins TRBV18 and TRBJ2-7; 11 nucleotides line up with TRBD2. CDR3 length: 16 amino acids. Losses at the gene ends were 1 base for V and 4 bases for J; bases not matched to a gene: 6. Germline-derived CDR1 and CDR2 are KGHSH and LQKENI. The CDR3 sequence: CASSPLRGTSGYEQYF. DNA for the CDR3: TGTGCCAGCTCACCACTCCGGGGGACTAGCGGATACGAGCAGTACTTC.

This clone was recorded only once. The CDR3 region has the DNA TGCGCCAGCAGCTTGGTTGTCAGCAAAATGAACACTGAAGCTTTCTTT. Translating gives CASSLVVSKMNTEAFF. The chain combines TRBV5-1 with TRBJ1-1; D is unresolved. Trimming stripped 0 bases from V and 0 bases from J, with 12 bases between. The CDR3 loop spans 16 amino acids. Per the germline V gene, CDR1 is SGHRS and CDR2 is YFSETQ.

In its sample, this clone was seen once. V usage is TRBV5-6 and J usage is TRBJ1-1; D gene unclear. The CDR3 contains 12 residues. Germline V CDR1 and CDR2: SGHDT, YYEEEE. Trimming removed 4 bases from V and 1 base from J, with 5 bases in between. In nucleotides, the CDR3 is TGTGCCAGCAGCACCCGGAACACTGAAGCTTTCTTT. It yields the protein CASSTRNTEAFF.

J is TRBJ2-7 and V is TRBV29-1; TRBD1 aligns across 9 bases. The length of the CDR3 is 14 residues. V lost 6 bases to trimming and J lost 2 bases; unmatched junction nucleotides: 8. Germline V gene data show CDR1 as SQVTM and CDR2 as ANQGSEA. The CDR3 here is CSVDQTGGAYEQYF. The CDR3 bases are TGCAGCGTCGATCAGACAGGGGGAGCCTACGAGCAGTACTTC.

This sequence joins TRBV9 and TRBJ2-3; no reliable D call. Germline assignment: CDR1 SGDLS and CDR2 YYNGEE. V dropped 4 bases and J dropped 2 bases, with 8 bases sitting between them. This CDR3 has 13 amino acids. CDR3 DNA: TGTGCCAGCAGCCTGGGGTTCACAGATACGCAGTATTTT. The encoded protein is CASSLGFTDTQYF. The complete variable domain, with remaining parts taken from reference TRBV9 and TRBJ2-3, reads DSGVTQTPKHLITATGQRVTLRCSPRSGDLSVYWYQQSLDQGLQFLIQYYNGEERAKGNILERFSAQQFPDLHSELNLSSLELGDSALYFCASSLGFTDTQYFGPGTRLTVL.

This clone showed up just once. The chain employs TRBV2 and TRBJ1-4; D perhaps matches TRBD1 (6 bases). CDR1 is SNHLY, CDR2 FYNNEI, per germline. CDR3 length: 13 amino acids. V shed 7 bases and J shed 7 bases, with 13 bases lying between them. CDR3: CASTYRVGEKLFF. The CDR3, as DNA: TGTGCCAGCACCTACAGGGTGGGTGAAAAACTGTTTTTT.

The chain recombines TRBV12-3 or TRBV12-4 with TRBJ2-7; no clear D. This CDR3 contains 13 residues. The ends were cut back, 10 bases at V and 9 bases at J, with 22 bases in the middle. The CDR3 nucleotides are TGTGCCACACCGATTAAGAGTCCCCTTTGGCAGTACTTC. Translating it yields CATPIKSPLWQYF.

The rearrangement uses TRBV7-2 and TRBJ2-7, with TRBD1 identical over 10 bases. Germline trimming cut 1 base from V and 6 bases from J; bases unmatched to any gene: 6. CDR3 size: 15 residues. From germline, CDR1 is SGHTA and CDR2 FQGNSA. CDR3: CASSLVGTGVAEQYF. In DNA form, the CDR3 reads TGTGCCAGCAGCTTAGTAGGGACAGGGGTTGCCGAGCAGTACTTC.

The rearrangement joins TRBV4-1 to TRBJ1-1; D perhaps matches TRBD1 (5 bases). Germline V gene sequence: CDR1 MGHRA, CDR2 YSYEKL. The CDR3 covers 14 residues. The V end was cut by 1 base, the J end by 4 bases, with 10 bases between. The CDR3 sequence is CASSQVLGGTEAFF. The CDR3 nucleotides are TGCGCCAGCAGCCAAGTTCTGGGGGGCACTGAAGCTTTCTTT.

The chain recombines TRBV7-9 with TRBJ2-2; TRBD1 aligns across 10 bases. Germline V gene sequence: CDR1 SEHNR, CDR2 FQNEAQ (reference sequence). The trim removed 1 base at V and 3 bases at J, leaving 8 bases unmatched. The CDR3 contains 18 residues. The CDR3 DNA reads TGTGCCAGCAGCTTAGACTTTCGAGGGACAGGGGACACCGGGGAGCTGTTTTTT. It encodes CASSLDFRGTGDTGELFF.

This sequence joins TRBV5-1 and TRBJ1-6, with TRBD1 as a possible D gene (5 bases). V was pared by 0 bases and J by 10 bases, with 11 bases between. The CDR3 is 14 residues long. Germline V gene lookup returns CDR1 SGHRS and CDR2 YFSETQ. CDR3 sequence (DNA): TGCGCCAGCAGCTTGGAGGGGTTTAGGTCACCCCTCCACTTT. Its translation: CASSLEGFRSPLHF.

V gene TRBV15 combines with J gene TRBJ2-4; D remains unclear. Germline CDR1 is LNHNV and CDR2 is YYDKDF (reference sequence). V was clipped by 1 base and J by 9 bases, with 10 bases between them. The CDR3 covers 13 residues. CDR3 DNA sequence: TGTGCCACCAGCAGAGCTAAAGATCGCATTCAGTACTTC. This sequence encodes CATSRAKDRIQYF.

The chain is built from TRBV5-1 and TRBJ2-7, with 10 bases aligning to TRBD1. CDR1 is SGHRS and CDR2 is YFSETQ in the germline V gene. The CDR3 loop spans 15 amino acids. The trim removed 4 bases at V and 6 bases at J, leaving 10 bases unmatched. In DNA, the CDR3 is TGCGCCAGCAGCCTACACCGGGACAGGGGTCGCGAGCAGTACTTC. Residues: CASSLHRDRGREQYF.

Remarks on this clone: The junction differs from germline at one of its ends, possibly a read error. J is TRBJ1-3 and V is TRBV2; D not certain. CDR1 SNHLY and CDR2 FYNNEI come from the germline V gene. CDR3 size: 15 residues. CDR3 residues: CASREAVGSGNTIYF. CDR3 nucleotide sequence: TGTGCCAGCAGAGAAGCGGTAGGCTCTGGAAACACCATATATTTT.